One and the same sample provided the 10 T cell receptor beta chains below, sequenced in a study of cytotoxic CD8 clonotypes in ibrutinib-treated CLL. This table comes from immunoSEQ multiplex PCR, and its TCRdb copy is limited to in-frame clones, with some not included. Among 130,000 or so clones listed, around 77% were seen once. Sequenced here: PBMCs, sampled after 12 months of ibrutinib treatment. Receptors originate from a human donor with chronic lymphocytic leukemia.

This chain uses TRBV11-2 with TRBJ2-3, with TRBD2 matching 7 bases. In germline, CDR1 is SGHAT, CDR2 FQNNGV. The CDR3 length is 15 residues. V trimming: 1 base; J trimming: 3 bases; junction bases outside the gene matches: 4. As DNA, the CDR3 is TGTGCCAGCAGCTTAGTTGGTAGCGGGACAGATACGCAGTATTTT. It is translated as CASSLVGSGTDTQYF.

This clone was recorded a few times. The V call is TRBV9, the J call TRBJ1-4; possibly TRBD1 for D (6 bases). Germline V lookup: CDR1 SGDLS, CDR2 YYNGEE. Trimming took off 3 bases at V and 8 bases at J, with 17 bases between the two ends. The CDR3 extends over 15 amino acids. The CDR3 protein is CASSASTGFGEKLFF. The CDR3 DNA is TGTGCCAGCAGCGCCTCAACAGGGTTCGGGGAAAAACTGTTTTTT.

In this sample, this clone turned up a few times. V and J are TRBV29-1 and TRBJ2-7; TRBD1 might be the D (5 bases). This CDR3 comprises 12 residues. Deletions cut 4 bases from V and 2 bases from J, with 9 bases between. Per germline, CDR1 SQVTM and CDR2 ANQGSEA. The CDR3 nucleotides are TGCAGCGTTGGGGGCCCGACCTACGAGCAGTACTTC. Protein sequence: CSVGGPTYEQYF.

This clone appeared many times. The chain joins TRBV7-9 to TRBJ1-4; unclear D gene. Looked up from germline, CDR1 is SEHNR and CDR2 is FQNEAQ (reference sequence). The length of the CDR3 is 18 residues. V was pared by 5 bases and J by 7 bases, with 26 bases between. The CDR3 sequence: CASSPLPLVFGGREKLFF. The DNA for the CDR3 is TGTGCCAGCAGCCCCCTTCCCCTCGTTTTCGGAGGGCGTGAAAAACTGTTTTTT.

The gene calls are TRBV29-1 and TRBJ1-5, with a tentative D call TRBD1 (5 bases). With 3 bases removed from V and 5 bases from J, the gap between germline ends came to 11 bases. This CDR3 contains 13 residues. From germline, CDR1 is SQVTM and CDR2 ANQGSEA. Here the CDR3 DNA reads TGCAGCGTTGAGCAGGGTAGAGATCAGCCCCAGCATTTT. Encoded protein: CSVEQGRDQPQHF.

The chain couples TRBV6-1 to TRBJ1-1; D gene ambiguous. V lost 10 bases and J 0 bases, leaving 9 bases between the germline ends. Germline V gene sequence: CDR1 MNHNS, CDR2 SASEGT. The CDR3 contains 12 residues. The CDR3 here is CANTEMNTEAFF. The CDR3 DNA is TGTGCCAATACAGAAATGAACACTGAAGCTTTCTTT.

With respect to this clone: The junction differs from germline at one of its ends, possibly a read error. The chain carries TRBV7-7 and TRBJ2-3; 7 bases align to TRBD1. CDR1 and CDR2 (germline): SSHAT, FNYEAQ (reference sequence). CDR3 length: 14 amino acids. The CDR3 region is CASSRGQYTNTQYF. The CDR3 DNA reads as TGTGCTAGCAGCAGGGGACAGTACACAAATACGCAGTATTTT.

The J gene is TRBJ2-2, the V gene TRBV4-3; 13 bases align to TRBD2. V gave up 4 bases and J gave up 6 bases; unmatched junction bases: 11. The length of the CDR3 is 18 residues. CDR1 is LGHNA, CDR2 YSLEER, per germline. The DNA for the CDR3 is TGCGCCAGCAGCCCCGGACTAGCGGGAGCCGATAACCCCGGGGAGCTGTTTTTT. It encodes CASSPGLAGADNPGELFF.

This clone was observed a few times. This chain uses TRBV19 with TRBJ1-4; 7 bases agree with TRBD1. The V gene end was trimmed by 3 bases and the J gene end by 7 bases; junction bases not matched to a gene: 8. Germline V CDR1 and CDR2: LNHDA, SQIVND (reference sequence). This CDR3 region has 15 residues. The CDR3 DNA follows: TGTGCCAGTAGTATTCTGCCAGGGGGAGGTGAAAAACTGTTTTTT. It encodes CASSILPGGGEKLFF.

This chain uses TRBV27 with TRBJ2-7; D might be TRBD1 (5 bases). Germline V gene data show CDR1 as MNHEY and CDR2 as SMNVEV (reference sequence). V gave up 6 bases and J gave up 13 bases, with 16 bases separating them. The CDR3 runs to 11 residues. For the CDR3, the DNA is TGTGCCAGCAGGTTAGGGGAAATATTTTACTTC. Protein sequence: CASRLGEIFYF.